The 6 T cell receptor beta chains below were found in one sample sequenced in a study of sequential checkpoint blockade in melanoma. Clones were sequenced by immunoSEQ multiplex PCR, and TCRdb holds only the in-frame ones, with some missing. The table includes under 25,000 clones, around 88% detected once. Specified treatment: randomized to nivolumab then ipilimumab (arm A) or the reverse (arm B). Sequencing was performed on CD8+ T cells sorted from blood (inferred from file names), taken from a patient given nivolumab and ipilimumab in sequence. These receptors came from a human donor with melanoma.

The rearrangement uses TRBV10-3 and TRBJ1-2, with D perhaps matching TRBD1 (5 bases). CDR1 is ENHRY and CDR2 is SYGVKD in the germline V gene. CDR3 size: 14 residues. V lost 0 bases to trimming and J lost 6 bases, with 11 bases between them. The CDR3 coding sequence is TGTGCCATCAGTGAGTCGTTAGGGGCGGATGGCTACACCTTC. This translates into CAISESLGADGYTF.

The V and J genes are TRBV5-6 and TRBJ2-7, with 10 bases aligning to TRBD1. V was clipped by 0 bases and J by 4 bases; unmatched bases: 4. Germline V lookup: CDR1 SGHDT, CDR2 YYEEEE. This CDR3 has 15 residues. The CDR3 is CASSLGGQGHYEQYF. For the CDR3, the DNA is TGTGCCAGCAGCTTGGGGGGACAGGGGCATTACGAGCAGTACTTC.

The V gene is TRBV4-1, the J gene TRBJ1-2; 9 bases align to TRBD1. Germline CDR1 MGHRA, CDR2 YSYEKL. The V and J ends lost 0 bases and 5 bases, in that order; junction bases with no gene match: 4. This CDR3 has 15 amino acids. The CDR3: CASSQETGGIYGYTF. In DNA, the CDR3 is TGCGCCAGCAGCCAAGAAACAGGGGGCATTTATGGCTACACCTTC.

The rearrangement links TRBV11-1 to TRBJ1-2; D not certain. Looked up from germline, CDR1 is SGHAT and CDR2 is FQDESV (reference sequence). V dropped 6 bases and J dropped 10 bases, with 21 bases sitting between them. This CDR3 comprises 14 residues. The CDR3 sequence is CASRPGVAHPDYTF. DNA of the CDR3: TGTGCCAGCAGACCCGGGGTGGCCCATCCCGACTACACCTTC.

The CDR3 protein is CASSERTSDFYEQYF. CDR3 bases: TGTGCCAGTAGTGAAAGGACTAGTGACTTTTACGAGCAGTACTTC. The gene calls are TRBV19 and TRBJ2-7, with 7 bases identical to TRBD2. Trimming at V came to 5 bases and at J to 4 bases, leaving 11 bases not matched to a gene. The CDR3 runs to 15 residues. Germline V lookup: CDR1 LNHDA, CDR2 SQIVND (reference sequence).

By proportion, this clone is medium-sized (0.01 to 0.1%). This chain uses TRBV5-5 with TRBJ1-5, with D uncertain. Germline V CDR1 and CDR2: SGHKS, YYEKEE (reference sequence). V lost 0 bases and J 4 bases, leaving 5 bases between the germline ends. CDR3 size: 13 residues. CDR3 in DNA: TGTGCCAGCAGCTTGGCCTTTAATCAGCCCCAGCATTTT. This translates into CASSLAFNQPQHF.